The clone carrying this T cell receptor (beta chain) has ten or more counts. Antigen unknown. The data belong to a study of early T cells in non-severe SARS-CoV-2 infection. Study-wide results and caveats: There was a bias toward anti-spike CD8 responses in VDJdb matching, which missed private and CD4 specificities.

Losses at the gene ends were 1 base for V and 1 base for J; bases not matched to a gene: 6. Germline assignment: CDR1 SGHDN and CDR2 FVKESK. There are 17 residues in the CDR3. In the library, individual cDNA molecules carried attached unique molecular identifiers. TCRdb ran MiXCR on the 5' RACE reads and lists one entry per CDR3 protein. There are about 82,000 distinct CDR3 sequences in the sample; about 12% occur only once, and around 6% lies in the top ten. Sequenced sample: whole blood. The rearrangement links TRBV14 to TRBJ1-3; 8 bases are a match to TRBD1. This receptor was taken from an adult who was a healthcare worker with PCR-confirmed SARS-CoV-2 infection or an uninfected control (not recorded which). CDR3 nucleotide sequence: TGTGCCAGCAGCCAAGGGGCAGGGGGCTTATCTGGAAACACCATATATTTT. This sequence encodes CASSQGAGGLSGNTIYF.